This entry lists 28 T cell receptor beta chains sequenced from one sample in a study of identical twins. TCRdb itself ran the 5' RACE reads through MiXCR, one entry per CDR3 protein. The sample lists 700,000 or so distinct CDR3 sequences, 8.6% seen once, with approximately 0.89% in the top ten. A further study also used this sample, focusing on yellow fever vaccine responses in identical twins.

Source material: PBMCs. The receptors shown here come from a young woman in good health.

The chain joins TRBV20-1 to TRBJ2-7; D is uncertain. V lost 2 bases, J lost 3 bases, and 14 bases lay in between. The CDR3 runs 14 residues. Germline CDR1 is DFQATT and CDR2 is SNEGSKA (reference sequence). The chain's CDR3 is CSARSQESDYEQYF. The CDR3 coding sequence is TGCAGTGCTAGAAGCCAGGAATCGGACTACGAGCAGTACTTC.

J is TRBJ2-1 and V is TRBV3-1, with TRBD2 matching over 9 bases. J gave up 6 bases and V 4 bases, and 10 bases lay outside the gene matches. The CDR3 is made up of 16 amino acids. CDR1 is LGHDT, CDR2 YNNKEL, per germline (reference sequence). CDR3 loop: CASSRLGAGGLNEQFF. CDR3 DNA sequence: TGTGCCAGCAGCCGACTCGGGGCGGGGGGGCTCAATGAGCAGTTCTTC.

This clonotype was counted between two and nine times. The chain's CDR3 is CSARGPLAGAYEQYF. DNA for the CDR3: TGCAGTGCTAGGGGCCCACTAGCGGGAGCCTACGAGCAGTACTTC. The chain is built from TRBV20-1 and TRBJ2-7; the match to TRBD2 covers 11 bases. Germline lookup yields CDR1 DFQATT and CDR2 SNEGSKA (reference sequence). The CDR3 loop spans 15 amino acids. J was trimmed by 2 bases and V by 3 bases; bases with no gene match: 6.

This clonotype was observed a handful of times. The chain is built from TRBV28 and TRBJ2-1; perhaps TRBD1 as D (6 bases). Germline lookup yields CDR1 MDHEN and CDR2 SYDVKM. Trimming took 2 bases from V and 1 from J, leaving 12 bases between them. This CDR3 has 16 amino acids. The CDR3, as DNA: TGTGCCAGCAGTTTAGGGGGCTGGTTGTCCTACAATGAGCAGTTCTTC. Its translation is CASSLGGWLSYNEQFF.

The genes are TRBV29-1 and TRBJ2-1; D unresolved. The germline V gene has CDR1 SQVTM and CDR2 ANQGSEA. The CDR3 totals 11 residues. V shed 7 bases and J shed 8 bases, with 12 bases lying between them. The CDR3 spells CSARSSDEQFF. The DNA of the CDR3 is TGCAGCGCTAGGTCATCAGATGAGCAGTTCTTC.

The rearrangement joins TRBV11-2 to TRBJ2-1, with a tentative D call TRBD2 (5 bases). The CDR3 extends over 14 amino acids. V was pared by 5 bases and J by 5 bases, with 13 bases between. Germline V gene data show CDR1 as SGHAT and CDR2 as FQNNGV. Written as DNA, the CDR3 is TGTGCCAGCAGCCAAAAGCGGCAGGACAATGAGCAGTTCTTC. This sequence encodes CASSQKRQDNEQFF.

Points on this clonotype: Germline and junction disagree at one end, which may indicate a read error. This chain links TRBV14 with TRBJ2-5; possible D gene TRBD2, 6 bases. The CDR3 runs 15 residues. CDR1 and CDR2 from the germline V gene are SGHDN and FVKESK. The CDR3, as DNA: TGTGCCAGCAGTCAAGGAGGGTACTACCAAGAGACCCAGTACTTC. Its protein product is CASSQGGYYQETQYF.

In this sample, this clonotype turned up many times. The chain links TRBV7-2 to TRBJ2-3; no definite D call. With 1 base removed from V and 5 bases from J, the gap between germline ends came to 10 bases. Germline CDR1 is SGHTA and CDR2 is FQGNSA. This CDR3 spans 14 amino acids. CDR3 sequence: CASSLVGSQDTQYF. The CDR3 region has the DNA TGTGCCAGCAGCTTAGTGGGCAGTCAAGATACGCAGTATTTT.

The chain combines TRBV28 with TRBJ2-5; perhaps D is TRBD1 or TRBD2 (5 bases each). This CDR3 contains 15 residues. The V gene lost 4 bases and the J gene lost 5 bases, with 17 bases spanning the gap. The germline V gene encodes CDR1 MDHEN and CDR2 SYDVKM. CDR3 nucleotide sequence: TGTGCCAGCAGTTCACCTACTCTCAGGGAGGAGACCCAGTACTTC. Protein: CASSSPTLREETQYF.

At least ten counts were recorded for this clonotype. This chain joins TRBV5-1 and TRBJ2-3; 9 bases are shared with TRBD1. The junction had 5 bases not matched to a gene; V was cut back by 3 bases and J by 3 bases. This CDR3 has 15 amino acids. From germline, CDR1 is SGHRS and CDR2 YFSETQ. CDR3 loop: CASSWNRGRTDTQYF. CDR3 DNA: TGCGCCAGCAGCTGGAACAGGGGGCGGACAGATACGCAGTATTTT.

In its sample, this clonotype was seen many times. The CDR3 here is CASSFLGNTGELFF. The CDR3 DNA reads as TGTGCCAGCAGTTTTCTCGGGAACACCGGGGAGCTGTTTTTT. The chain has TRBV12-3 or TRBV12-4 and TRBJ2-2; no firm D call. There are 14 residues in the CDR3. The V gene lost 3 bases and the J gene lost 1 base, with 6 bases spanning the gap.

The rearrangement uses TRBV7-9 and TRBJ2-1; no firm D call. Trimming took off 5 bases at V and 7 bases at J, with 18 bases between the two ends. The CDR3 runs 15 residues. Germline V gives CDR1 SEHNR, CDR2 FQNEAQ (reference sequence). DNA of the CDR3: TGTGCCAGCAGCCTCATTTTACGACCCTTGAATGAGCAGTTCTTC. Its translation: CASSLILRPLNEQFF. Based on the CDR3 plus reference TRBV7-9 and TRBJ2-1, the full variable domain is DTGVSQNPRHKITKRGQNVTFRCDPISEHNRLYWYRQTLGQGPEFLTYFQNEAQLEKSRLLSDRFSAERPKGSFSTLEIQRTEQGDSAMYLCASSLILRPLNEQFFGPGTRLTVL.

This clonotype was seen only a few times. CDR3 amino acids: CSAPSDRVRGEKLFF. In DNA, the CDR3 is TGCAGTGCTCCGAGTGACAGGGTCCGGGGTGAAAAACTGTTTTTT. This chain uses TRBV20-1 with TRBJ1-4; 7 bases align to TRBD1. V was clipped by 5 bases and J by 7 bases; unmatched bases: 13. The CDR3 runs 15 residues. Germline V gene data show CDR1 as DFQATT and CDR2 as SNEGSKA (reference sequence).

This chain joins TRBV7-9 and TRBJ2-7; TRBD2 might be the D (6 bases). Germline CDR1 reads SEHNR; CDR2 reads FQNEAQ (reference sequence). The CDR3 is 15 residues long. The germline V and J ends were trimmed by 4 bases and 6 bases, with 19 bases remaining between them. The CDR3: CASSSLTPIGGEQYF. The CDR3 DNA is TGTGCCAGCAGCTCCTTAACCCCCATCGGGGGCGAGCAGTACTTC.

This clonotype was detected ten times or more. J is TRBJ2-3 and V is TRBV12-3 or TRBV12-4, with 11 bases aligning to TRBD2. V dropped 6 bases and J dropped 8; count of bases not matched to a gene: 10. The length of the CDR3 is 15 residues. This chain's CDR3 is CASRKLAGEGFTQYF. The CDR3 DNA sequence: TGTGCCAGCAGGAAACTAGCGGGGGAGGGGTTTACGCAGTATTTT.

The chain employs TRBV28 and TRBJ2-3; D uncertain. Germline loops: CDR1 MDHEN, CDR2 SYDVKM. The CDR3 spans 14 residues. The V gene lost 1 base and the J gene lost 5 bases, with 10 bases spanning the gap. The CDR3, as DNA: TGTGCCAGCAGTTTATACCCGTGGGGAGATACGCAGTATTTT. It encodes CASSLYPWGDTQYF.

The chain recombines TRBV20-1 with TRBJ2-7; D is uncertain. CDR3 length equals 10 residues. Germline assignment: CDR1 DFQATT and CDR2 SNEGSKA (reference sequence). V was clipped by 6 bases and J by 4 bases, with 7 bases between them. The CDR3 region is CSAATYEQYF. The CDR3 nucleotides read TGCAGTGCCGCAACGTACGAGCAGTACTTC.

Ten or more counts support this clonotype. This chain connects TRBV7-9 to TRBJ1-4; no firm D call. V lost 1 base to trimming and J lost 8 bases, with 5 bases between them. The CDR3 loop spans 12 amino acids. Germline lookup yields CDR1 SEHNR and CDR2 FQNEAQ (reference sequence). CDR3 region: CASSLVGEKLFF. The CDR3 region has the DNA TGTGCCAGCAGCTTAGTTGGGGAAAAACTGTTTTTT.

The rearrangement joins TRBV11-2 to TRBJ2-3, with 13 positions matching TRBD2. The CDR3 extends over 16 amino acids. The germline V gene encodes CDR1 SGHAT and CDR2 FQNNGV. V trimming: 4 bases; J trimming: 12 bases; junction bases outside the gene matches: 13. This CDR3 reads CASSSRTSGGGRGQYF. The CDR3 nucleotides are TGTGCCAGCAGCTCTCGGACTAGCGGGGGCGGACGAGGACAGTATTTT.

The CDR3 DNA follows: TGTGCCAGCAGCGCGGCAGGGAATCAGCCCCAGCATTTT. The encoded protein is CASSAAGNQPQHF. This chain joins TRBV11-2 and TRBJ1-5; D is possibly TRBD1 (5 bases). The CDR3 is made up of 13 amino acids. V was shortened by 5 bases and J by 4 bases, with 9 bases between the two germline ends. Looked up from germline, CDR1 is SGHAT and CDR2 is FQNNGV.

There are a few counts of this clonotype. The chain uses TRBV20-1 and TRBJ2-3; D is unclear. The CDR3 spans 13 residues. Trimming removed 2 bases at V and 4 bases at J, with 10 bases between. The germline gives CDR1 DFQATT, CDR2 SNEGSKA (reference sequence). The CDR3 DNA sequence: TGCAGTGCTAGATTAGACCCGGCAGATACGCAGTATTTT. Protein product: CSARLDPADTQYF.

The V call is TRBV7-9, the J call TRBJ2-7; D is ambiguous. Trimming pared 11 bases from V and 3 bases from J, leaving 14 bases between. Germline CDR1 reads SEHNR; CDR2 reads FQNEAQ (reference sequence). The CDR3 spans 12 residues. CDR3 protein: CAFPVNRYEQYF. The CDR3 DNA reads as TGTGCCTTCCCGGTTAATCGCTACGAGCAGTACTTC.

This clonotype turned up a few times. The chain employs TRBV7-2 and TRBJ2-1, with D unresolved. The germline V gene encodes CDR1 SGHTA and CDR2 FQGNSA. The CDR3 covers 17 residues. V gave up 1 base and J gave up 4 bases, with 17 bases separating them. CDR3 bases: TGTGCCAGCAGCTTAGTTGTCGAGATTAGATTTTACAATGAGCAGTTCTTC. Amino acid sequence: CASSLVVEIRFYNEQFF.

V usage is TRBV20-1 and J usage is TRBJ1-1; TRBD1 agrees at 10 bases. The germline CDR1 and CDR2 sequences are DFQATT and SNEGSKA (reference sequence). J gave up 6 bases and V 3 bases, and 4 bases lay outside the gene matches. The CDR3 has 13 amino acids. CDR3 sequence: CSARGDRGPEAFF. The CDR3 DNA sequence: TGCAGTGCTAGGGGGGACAGGGGCCCTGAAGCTTTCTTT.

CDR3 in amino acids: CASSLAAGAGNTIYF. Here the CDR3 DNA reads TGTGCCAGCAGTTTAGCGGCAGGGGCTGGAAACACCATATATTTT. The chain joins TRBV12-3 or TRBV12-4 to TRBJ1-3, with D possibly matching TRBD1 (6 bases). CDR3 length: 15 amino acids. Trimming pared 0 bases from V and 2 bases from J, leaving 8 bases between.

This rearrangement joins TRBV20-1 to TRBJ2-7; D is unresolved. The CDR3 extends over 12 amino acids. Germline V gene lookup returns CDR1 DFQATT and CDR2 SNEGSKA (reference sequence). Trimming cost V 4 bases and J 2 bases, with 9 bases left between them. The CDR3 DNA is TGCAGTGCTACGGCGCCCCCCTACGAGCAGTACTTC. This gives the protein CSATAPPYEQYF.

This clonotype was picked up a small number of times. The chain employs TRBV6-2 or TRBV6-3 and TRBJ2-1; 8 nucleotides align to TRBD2. The CDR3 consists of 13 residues. The germline V gene encodes CDR1 MNHEY and CDR2 SVGEGT. J gave up 2 bases and V 10 bases, and 4 bases lay outside the gene matches. DNA for the CDR3: TGTGCCACCCGGGGGGGGGCCTACAATGAGCAGTTCTTC. This sequence encodes CATRGGAYNEQFF.

There are a few counts of this clonotype. The rearrangement links TRBV13 to TRBJ2-7; D remains ambiguous. Germline V gene data show CDR1 as PRHDT and CDR2 as FYEKMQ (reference sequence). The CDR3 totals 12 residues. Deletions cut 2 bases from V and 5 bases from J, with 7 bases between. CDR3 region: CASSLITNEQYF. CDR3 sequence (DNA): TGTGCCAGCAGCTTAATAACAAACGAGCAGTACTTC. Full variable domain (missing parts from reference TRBV13 and TRBJ2-7): AAGVIQSPRHLIKEKRETATLKCYPIPRHDTVYWYQQGPGQDPQFLISFYEKMQSDKGSIPDRFSAQQFSDYHSELNMSSLELGDSALYFCASSLITNEQYFGPGTRLTVT.